This T cell receptor beta chain was identified during a study of blood T cell repertoires in COVID-19. Produced via immunoSEQ multiplex PCR; TCRdb's table is partial and in-frame only. This table holds under 170,000 clones, around 84% found once. V was clipped by 5 bases and J by 0 bases, with 13 bases between them. Germline-derived CDR1 and CDR2 are SGHTA and FQGNSA. This CDR3 region has 16 residues. This clone was detected a few times. The sequence came from a man between 65 and 85 years old with acute or convalescent COVID-19. The chain has TRBV7-2 and TRBJ2-2; D perhaps matches TRBD1 (5 bases). Sequenced sample: peripheral blood. The CDR3 protein is CASSPRQPPNTGELFF. The CDR3 DNA reads TGTGCCAGCAGCCCCCGACAGCCCCCGAACACCGGGGAGCTGTTTTTT.